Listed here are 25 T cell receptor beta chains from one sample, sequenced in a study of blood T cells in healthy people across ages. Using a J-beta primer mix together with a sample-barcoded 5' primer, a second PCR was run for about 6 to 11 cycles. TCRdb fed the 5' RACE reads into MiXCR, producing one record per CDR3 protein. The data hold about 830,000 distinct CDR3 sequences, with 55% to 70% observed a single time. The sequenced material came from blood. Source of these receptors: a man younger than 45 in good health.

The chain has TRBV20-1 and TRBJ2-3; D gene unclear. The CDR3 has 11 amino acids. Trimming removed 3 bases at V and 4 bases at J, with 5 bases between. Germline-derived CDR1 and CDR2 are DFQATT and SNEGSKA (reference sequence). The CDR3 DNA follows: TGCAGTGCTAGTGACTCAGATACGCAGTATTTT. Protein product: CSASDSDTQYF.

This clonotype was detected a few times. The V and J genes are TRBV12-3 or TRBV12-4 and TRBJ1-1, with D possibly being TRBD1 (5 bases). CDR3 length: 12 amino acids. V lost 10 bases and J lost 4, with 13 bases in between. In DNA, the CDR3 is TGTGCCACCTCATTTCAGGGCACTGAAGCTTTCTTT. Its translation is CATSFQGTEAFF.

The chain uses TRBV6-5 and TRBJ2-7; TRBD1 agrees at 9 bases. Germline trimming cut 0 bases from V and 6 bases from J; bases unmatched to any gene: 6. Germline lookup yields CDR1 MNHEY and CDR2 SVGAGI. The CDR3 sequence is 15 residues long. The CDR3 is CASSYSGQGPSEQYF. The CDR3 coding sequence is TGTGCCAGCAGTTACTCCGGACAGGGGCCCTCCGAGCAGTACTTC.

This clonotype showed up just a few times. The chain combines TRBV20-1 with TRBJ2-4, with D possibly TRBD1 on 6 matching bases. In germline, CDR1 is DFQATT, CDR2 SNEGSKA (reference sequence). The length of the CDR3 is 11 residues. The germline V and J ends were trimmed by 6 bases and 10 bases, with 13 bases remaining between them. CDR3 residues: CSAPGTQIQYF. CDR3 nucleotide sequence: TGCAGTGCACCCGGGACACAGATTCAGTACTTC.

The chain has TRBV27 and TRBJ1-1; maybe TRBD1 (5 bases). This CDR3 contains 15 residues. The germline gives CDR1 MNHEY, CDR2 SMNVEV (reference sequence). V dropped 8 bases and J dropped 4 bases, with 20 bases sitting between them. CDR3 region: CASRIGAPGATEAFF. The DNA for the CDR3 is TGTGCCAGCCGAATCGGGGCCCCTGGGGCCACTGAAGCTTTCTTT.

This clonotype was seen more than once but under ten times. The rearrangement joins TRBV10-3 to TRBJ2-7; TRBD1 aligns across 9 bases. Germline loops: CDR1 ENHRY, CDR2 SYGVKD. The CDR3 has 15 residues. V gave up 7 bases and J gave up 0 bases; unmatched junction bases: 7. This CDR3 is CAITSKTGGSYEQYF. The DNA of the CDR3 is TGTGCCATCACCTCGAAGACAGGGGGCTCCTACGAGCAGTACTTC.

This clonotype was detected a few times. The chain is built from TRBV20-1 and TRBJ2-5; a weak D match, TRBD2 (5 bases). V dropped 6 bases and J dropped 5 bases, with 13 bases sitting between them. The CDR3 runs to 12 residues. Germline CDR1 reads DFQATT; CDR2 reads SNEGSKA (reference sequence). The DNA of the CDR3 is TGCAGTGCACCCCTCGGCGGGGAGACCCAGTACTTC. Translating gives CSAPLGGETQYF.

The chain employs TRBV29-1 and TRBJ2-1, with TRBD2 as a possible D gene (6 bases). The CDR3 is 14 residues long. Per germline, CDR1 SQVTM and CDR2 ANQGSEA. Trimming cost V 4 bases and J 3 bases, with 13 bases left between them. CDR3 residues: CSVGIGGDYNEQFF. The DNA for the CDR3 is TGCAGCGTTGGGATCGGGGGTGACTACAATGAGCAGTTCTTC.

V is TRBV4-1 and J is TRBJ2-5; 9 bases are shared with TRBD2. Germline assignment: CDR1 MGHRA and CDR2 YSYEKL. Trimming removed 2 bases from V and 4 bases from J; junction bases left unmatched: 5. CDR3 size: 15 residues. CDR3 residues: CASSQLGTSRETQYF. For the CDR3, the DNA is TGCGCCAGCAGCCAACTGGGGACTAGCAGAGAGACCCAGTACTTC.

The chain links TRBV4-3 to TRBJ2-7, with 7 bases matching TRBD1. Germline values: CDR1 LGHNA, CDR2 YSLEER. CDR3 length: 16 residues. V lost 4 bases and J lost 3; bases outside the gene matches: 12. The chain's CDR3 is CASSRKVRQGIYEQYF. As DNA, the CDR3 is TGCGCCAGCAGCCGGAAAGTGCGACAGGGTATCTACGAGCAGTACTTC.

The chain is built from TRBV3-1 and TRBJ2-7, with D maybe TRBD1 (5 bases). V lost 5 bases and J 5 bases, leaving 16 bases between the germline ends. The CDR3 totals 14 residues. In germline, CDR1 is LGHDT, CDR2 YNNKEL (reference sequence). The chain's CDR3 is CASSSSSVGHEQYF. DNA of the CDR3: TGTGCCAGCAGCTCATCTTCCGTGGGGCACGAGCAGTACTTC.

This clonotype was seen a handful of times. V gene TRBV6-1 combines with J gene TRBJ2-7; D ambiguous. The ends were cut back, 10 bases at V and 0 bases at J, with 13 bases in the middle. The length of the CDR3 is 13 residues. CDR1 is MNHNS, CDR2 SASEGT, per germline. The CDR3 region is CAIADGSSYEQYF. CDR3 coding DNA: TGTGCCATCGCGGACGGCAGCTCCTACGAGCAGTACTTC.

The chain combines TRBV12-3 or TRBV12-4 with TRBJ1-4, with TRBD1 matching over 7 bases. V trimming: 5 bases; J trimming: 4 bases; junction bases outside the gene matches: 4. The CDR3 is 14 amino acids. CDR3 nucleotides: TGTGCCAGCAGTCTGGGACAGATTAATGAAAAACTGTTTTTT. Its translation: CASSLGQINEKLFF.

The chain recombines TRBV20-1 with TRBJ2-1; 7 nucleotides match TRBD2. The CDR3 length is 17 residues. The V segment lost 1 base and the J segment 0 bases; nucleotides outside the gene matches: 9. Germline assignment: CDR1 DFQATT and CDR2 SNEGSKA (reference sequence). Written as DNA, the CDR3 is TGCAGTGCTAGAGTTTTCCAAGCGGGGAGCTCCTACAATGAGCAGTTCTTC. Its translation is CSARVFQAGSSYNEQFF.

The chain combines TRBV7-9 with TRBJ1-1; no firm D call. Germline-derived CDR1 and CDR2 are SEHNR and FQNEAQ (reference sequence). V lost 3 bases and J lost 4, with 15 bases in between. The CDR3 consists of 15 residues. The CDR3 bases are TGTGCCAGCAGCTTTTTGTCAGGCATTGGCACTGAAGCTTTCTTT. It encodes CASSFLSGIGTEAFF.

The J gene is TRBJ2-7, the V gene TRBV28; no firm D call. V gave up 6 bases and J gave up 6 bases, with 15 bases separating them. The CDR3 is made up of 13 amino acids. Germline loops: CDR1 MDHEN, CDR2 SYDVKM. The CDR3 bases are TGTGCCAGCAGGCTCTCCAAGGTCCCCGAGCAGTACTTC. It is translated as CASRLSKVPEQYF.

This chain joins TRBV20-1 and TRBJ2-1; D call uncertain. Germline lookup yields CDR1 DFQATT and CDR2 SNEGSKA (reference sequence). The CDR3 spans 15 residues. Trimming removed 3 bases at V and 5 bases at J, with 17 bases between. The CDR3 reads CSASKSGKANNEQFF. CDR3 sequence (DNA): TGCAGTGCTAGTAAGTCAGGAAAAGCCAACAATGAGCAGTTCTTC.

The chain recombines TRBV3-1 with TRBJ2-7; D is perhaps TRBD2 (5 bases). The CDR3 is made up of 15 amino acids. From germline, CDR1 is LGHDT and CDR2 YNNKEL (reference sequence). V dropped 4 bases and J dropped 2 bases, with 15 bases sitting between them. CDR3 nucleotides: TGTGCCAGCAGCCTAGAGGGCCGACCGCCCTACGAGCAGTACTTC. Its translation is CASSLEGRPPYEQYF.

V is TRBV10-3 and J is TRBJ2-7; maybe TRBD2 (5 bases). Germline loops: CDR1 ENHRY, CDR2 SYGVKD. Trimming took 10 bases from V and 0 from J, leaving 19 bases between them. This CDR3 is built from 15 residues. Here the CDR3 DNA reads TGTGCCACCTCAGGCGGGCAGGCGACCTCCTACGAGCAGTACTTC. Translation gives CATSGGQATSYEQYF.

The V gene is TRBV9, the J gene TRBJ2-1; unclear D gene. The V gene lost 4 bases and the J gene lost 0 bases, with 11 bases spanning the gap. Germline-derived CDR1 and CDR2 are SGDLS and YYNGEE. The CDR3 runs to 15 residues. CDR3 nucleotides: TGTGCCAGCAGCCCGCGCGGAATCTCCTACAATGAGCAGTTCTTC. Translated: CASSPRGISYNEQFF.

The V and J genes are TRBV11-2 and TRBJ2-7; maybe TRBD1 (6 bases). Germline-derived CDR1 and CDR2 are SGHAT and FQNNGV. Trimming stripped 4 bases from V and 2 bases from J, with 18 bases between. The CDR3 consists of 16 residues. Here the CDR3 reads CASSSLDRTQTYEQYF. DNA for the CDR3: TGTGCCAGCAGCTCCCTAGACAGGACCCAGACCTACGAGCAGTACTTC.

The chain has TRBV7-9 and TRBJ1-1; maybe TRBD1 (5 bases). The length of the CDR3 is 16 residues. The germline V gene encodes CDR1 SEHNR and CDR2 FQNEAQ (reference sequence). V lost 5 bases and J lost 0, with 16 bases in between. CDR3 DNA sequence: TGTGCCAGCAGCCCTAACCCGAGACAGCTGAACACTGAAGCTTTCTTT. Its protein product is CASSPNPRQLNTEAFF.

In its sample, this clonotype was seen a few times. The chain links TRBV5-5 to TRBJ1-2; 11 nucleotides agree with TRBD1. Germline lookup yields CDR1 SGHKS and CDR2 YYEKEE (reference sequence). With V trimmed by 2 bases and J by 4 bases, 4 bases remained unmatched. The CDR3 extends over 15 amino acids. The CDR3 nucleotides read TGTGCCAGCAGCTTCCGGGACAGGGGGACCTATGGCTACACCTTC. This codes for CASSFRDRGTYGYTF.

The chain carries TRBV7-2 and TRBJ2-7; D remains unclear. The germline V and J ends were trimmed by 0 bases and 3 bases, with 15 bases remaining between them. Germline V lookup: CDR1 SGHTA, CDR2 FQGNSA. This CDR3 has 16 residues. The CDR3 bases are TGTGCCAGCAGCTTAGCGCGTGCGGTGGACGGCTACGAGCAGTACTTC. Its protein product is CASSLARAVDGYEQYF.

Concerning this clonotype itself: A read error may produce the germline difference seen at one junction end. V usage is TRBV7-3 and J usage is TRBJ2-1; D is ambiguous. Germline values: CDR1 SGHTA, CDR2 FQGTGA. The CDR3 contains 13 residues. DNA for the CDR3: TGTGCCAGCAGCCTAACCCCACAAGAGACCCAGTTCTTC. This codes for CASSLTPQETQFF.